This entry features one T cell receptor (beta chain) sequence. The target antigen is unknown. This record comes from a study of cytomegalovirus exposure and HLA in healthy donors. Whole-study results and caveats: Some TCR beta chains (around 180 of them) were listed as cytomegalovirus-associated. Analyses of presence and absence presupposed an approximately uniform sequencing depth across donors. By HLA locus, TCR association rates varied in a later analysis, with DRB1 showing the most and HLA-C the fewest. Segments of the TCR beta V type were, in most cases, productive about 90% or about 30% of the time in an earlier analysis.

This CDR3 region has 16 residues. The germline gives CDR1 SEHNR, CDR2 FQNEAQ (reference sequence). The V gene end was trimmed by 3 bases and the J gene end by 0 bases; junction bases not matched to a gene: 7. It was with 60 Vbeta and 13 Jbeta primers that the PCR ran. The protocol was immunoSEQ multiplex PCR, while the TCRdb copy is restricted to in-frame clones and leaves out a portion. The table has about 150,000 clones, 75% to 80% seen once; the top ten hold roughly 0.7%. This chain uses TRBV7-9 with TRBJ2-5; 7 bases are shared with TRBD2. This receptor was taken from a male donor in good health and CMV-seronegative. Material: PBMCs. CDR3 residues: CASSFPRAGDQETQYF. The CDR3 region has the DNA TGTGCCAGCAGCTTTCCACGGGCGGGGGACCAAGAGACCCAGTACTTC. The full variable domain, its missing parts supplied by reference TRBV7-9 and TRBJ2-5, is DTGVSQNPRHKITKRGQNVTFRCDPISEHNRLYWYRQTLGQGPEFLTYFQNEAQLEKSRLLSDRFSAERPKGSFSTLEIQRTEQGDSAMYLCASSFPRAGDQETQYFGPGTRLLVL.